Below are 25 T cell receptor beta chains sequenced from a single sample in a study of Ad26.COV2.S vaccination and SARS-CoV-2 variants. Treatment: about 20 received Ad26.COV2.S at low or high dose, single or two shots; a few received placebo; per-sample allocation not given. Collection of the samples took place on day 63 after the first injection of vaccine or placebo. Sequencing was performed with immunoSEQ multiplex PCR; in TCRdb, only in-frame clones are kept and a portion is missing. Of a few hundred thousand clones listed, more than 80% are singletons. Sequenced here: peripheral blood, sampled in a trial of Ad26.COV2.S vaccine versus placebo. The receptors come from a person aged 18-60 years who received the Ad26.COV2.S COVID-19 vaccine or a placebo.

The chain combines TRBV3-1 (or the pseudogene TRBV3-2) with TRBJ1-4; D remains unclear. Germline V CDR1 and CDR2: LGHDT, YNNKEL (reference sequence). The CDR3 contains 16 residues. Trimming removed 3 bases from V and 0 bases from J, with 11 bases in between. The CDR3 here is CASSQGGTATNEKLFF. DNA for the CDR3: TGTGCCAGCAGCCAGGGCGGCACAGCAACTAATGAAAAACTGTTTTTT.

V and J are TRBV19 and TRBJ1-5; D is possibly TRBD1 (6 bases). The CDR3 length is 16 residues. Trimming removed 1 base from V and 1 base from J, with 11 bases in between. Germline CDR1 is LNHDA and CDR2 is SQIVND (reference sequence). CDR3 nucleotide sequence: TGTGCCAGTAGTATAGCTGAGACAGGAAGCAATCAGCCCCAGCATTTT. Protein product: CASSIAETGSNQPQHF.

The genes are TRBV4-1 and TRBJ1-4; D is undetermined. CDR1 and CDR2 from the germline V gene are MGHRA and YSYEKL. The CDR3 spans 14 residues. Trimming stripped 1 base from V and 7 bases from J, with 10 bases between. CDR3 loop: CASSQVGGFEKLFF. In nucleotides, the CDR3 is TGCGCCAGCAGCCAAGTCGGAGGGTTTGAAAAACTGTTTTTT.

The chain uses TRBV7-6 and TRBJ2-5, with TRBD2 matching 10 bases. Unmatched junction bases numbered 6, after V lost 5 bases and J lost 0 bases. CDR1 and CDR2 (germline): SGHVS, FNYEAQ. The CDR3 contains 16 residues. As DNA, the CDR3 is TGTGCCAGCAGCCTCGGACTAGCGGTCAACCAAGAGACCCAGTACTTC. The encoded protein is CASSLGLAVNQETQYF. Using reference TRBV7-6 and TRBJ2-5 for the parts outside the CDR3, the full variable domain is GAGVSQSPRYKVTKRGQDVALRCDPISGHVSLYWYRQALGQGPEFLTYFNYEAQQDKSGLPNDRFSAERPEGSISTLTIQRTEQRDSAMYRCASSLGLAVNQETQYFGPGTRLLVL.

This clone is a singleton in its sample. The chain joins TRBV4-2 to TRBJ1-5; TRBD1 is a possible D gene (5 bases). V lost 0 bases and J 7 bases, leaving 16 bases between the germline ends. Looked up from germline, CDR1 is LGHNA and CDR2 is YNFKEQ. The CDR3 totals 16 residues. This chain's CDR3 is CASSQEGATGRQPQHF. The CDR3 nucleotides read TGTGCCAGCAGCCAAGAAGGGGCCACAGGCAGGCAGCCCCAGCATTTT.

V and J are TRBV18 and TRBJ2-7; 9 bases fit TRBD2. This CDR3 has 15 amino acids. The germline gives CDR1 KGHSH, CDR2 LQKENI. The junction had 7 bases not matched to a gene; V was cut back by 5 bases and J by 2 bases. The CDR3 nucleotides read TGTGCCAGCTCAGCGAGGACTAGCGCAACCTACGAGCAGTACTTC. Its protein product is CASSARTSATYEQYF.

The CDR3 region is CASSSMGNQPQHF. The CDR3 DNA is TGTGCCAGTAGTTCGATGGGCAATCAGCCCCAGCATTTT. This chain joins TRBV19 and TRBJ1-5; D remains unclear. CDR1 and CDR2 from the germline V gene are LNHDA and SQIVND (reference sequence). This CDR3 has 13 amino acids. Trimming pared 5 bases from V and 2 bases from J, leaving 7 bases between.

This clone has a single count. This chain joins TRBV2 and TRBJ1-4, with a possible D match to TRBD1 (5 bases). V shed 6 bases and J shed 5 bases, with 13 bases lying between them. The CDR3 covers 14 residues. Germline V lookup: CDR1 SNHLY, CDR2 FYNNEI. CDR3: CASRVGQTNEKLFF. CDR3 sequence (DNA): TGTGCCAGCAGAGTCGGACAAACAAATGAAAAACTGTTTTTT.

The chain carries TRBV7-9 and TRBJ2-3, with 8 bases fitting TRBD2. The CDR3 runs 16 residues. The ends lost 1 base at V and 0 bases at J; junction bases unmatched: 3. The germline V gene encodes CDR1 SEHNR and CDR2 FQNEAQ (reference sequence). The DNA for the CDR3 is TGTGCCAGCAGCTTAGGGCCTAGCGGGAGCACAGATACGCAGTATTTT. Translation gives CASSLGPSGSTDTQYF.

The chain employs TRBV6-5 and TRBJ2-1; tentatively, D is TRBD1 (6 bases). V shed 7 bases and J shed 6 bases, with 13 bases lying between them. The germline CDR1 and CDR2 sequences are MNHEY and SVGAGI. The CDR3 length is 13 residues. In DNA form, the CDR3 reads TGTGCCAGCACCAGGCGAGGGGGCAATGAGCAGTTCTTC. Amino acids: CASTRRGGNEQFF.

The rearrangement joins TRBV27 to TRBJ2-1, with 11 bases fitting TRBD2. Germline-derived CDR1 and CDR2 are MNHEY and SMNVEV (reference sequence). Unmatched junction bases numbered 7, after V lost 6 bases and J lost 9 bases. The CDR3 has 14 residues. CDR3 loop: CASRLAGGPGEQFF. CDR3 coding DNA: TGTGCCAGCAGGTTAGCGGGAGGGCCTGGTGAGCAGTTCTTC.

CDR3 residues: CASSSTGYSYNEQFF. The CDR3 DNA follows: TGCGCCAGCAGCTCGACAGGGTACTCCTACAATGAGCAGTTCTTC. This chain links TRBV5-1 with TRBJ2-1; TRBD1 matches 7 bases. There are 15 residues in the CDR3. V gave up 3 bases and J gave up 0 bases; unmatched junction bases: 3. CDR1 SGHRS and CDR2 YFSETQ come from the germline V gene.

The rearrangement links TRBV6-5 to TRBJ1-2; 7 bases are a match to TRBD1. Germline loops: CDR1 MNHEY, CDR2 SVGAGI. This CDR3 region has 15 residues. The V gene end was trimmed by 7 bases and the J gene end by 10 bases; junction bases not matched to a gene: 18. CDR3 in DNA: TGTGCCAGCAAGAAAACTGTGGGACAGAACTTCCACTACACCTTC. Protein sequence: CASKKTVGQNFHYTF.

In DNA form, the CDR3 reads TGTGCCAGCAGCTCGGAGGCGGCGGGGAATGAGCAGTTCTTC. It is translated as CASSSEAAGNEQFF. The chain links TRBV5-4 to TRBJ2-1; D perhaps matches TRBD2 (6 bases). The CDR3 consists of 14 residues. V was shortened by 3 bases and J by 7 bases, with 14 bases between the two germline ends. The germline gives CDR1 SGHNT, CDR2 YYREEE (reference sequence).

The CDR3 loop is CASGKGISGANVLTF. In DNA form, the CDR3 reads TGTGCCAGCGGCAAGGGTATCTCTGGGGCCAACGTCCTGACTTTC. V and J are TRBV6-5 and TRBJ2-6; no firm D call. The germline CDR1 and CDR2 sequences are MNHEY and SVGAGI. The CDR3 loop spans 15 amino acids. V lost 8 bases to trimming and J lost 0 bases, with 11 bases between them.

This clone has more than one count but fewer than ten. The chain has TRBV7-2 and TRBJ2-7, with D tentatively TRBD1 or TRBD2 (7 bases each). The ends were cut back, 4 bases at V and 6 bases at J, with 16 bases in the middle. CDR3 length: 14 residues. The germline CDR1 and CDR2 sequences are SGHTA and FQGNSA. This CDR3 is CASSSRQGGSEQYF. The CDR3 DNA reads as TGTGCCAGCAGCTCCCGACAGGGAGGGTCCGAGCAGTACTTC.

The chain combines TRBV18 with TRBJ2-2; D is unresolved. V was cut by 1 base and J by 6 bases, with 3 bases left in between. CDR1 and CDR2 from the germline V gene are KGHSH and LQKENI. The CDR3 is 12 residues long. CDR3 amino acids: CASSPRPGELFF. In nucleotides, the CDR3 is TGTGCCAGCTCACCACGTCCCGGGGAGCTGTTTTTT.

The chain couples TRBV4-3 to TRBJ2-7, with 7 bases fitting TRBD2. The CDR3 length is 14 residues. The germline gives CDR1 LGHNA, CDR2 YSLEER. Trimming removed 0 bases from V and 4 bases from J; junction bases left unmatched: 3. In nucleotides, the CDR3 is TGCGCCAGCAGCCAAGAAGGGCGGGAGTACGAGCAGTACTTC. Amino acid sequence: CASSQEGREYEQYF.

This sequence joins TRBV24-1 and TRBJ1-5; D unresolved. The length of the CDR3 is 13 residues. Germline V gene lookup returns CDR1 KGHDR and CDR2 SFDVKD. V lost 7 bases, J lost 0 bases, and 6 bases lay in between. This CDR3 reads CATSIHSNQPQHF. In nucleotides, the CDR3 is TGTGCCACCAGCATACATAGCAATCAGCCCCAGCATTTT.

The CDR3 nucleotides read TGTGCCACCAGTGACAGAGCGGGGTACGGGGAGCTGTTTTTT. This encodes CATSDRAGYGELFF. J is TRBJ2-2 and V is TRBV24-1, with TRBD2 matching 7 bases. Germline V gene lookup returns CDR1 KGHDR and CDR2 SFDVKD. V gave up 4 bases and J gave up 7 bases; unmatched junction bases: 5. The CDR3 is 14 residues long.

V usage is TRBV11-3 and J usage is TRBJ1-1, with TRBD1 matching over 8 bases. Germline assignment: CDR1 SGHNT and CDR2 YENEEA. The CDR3 sequence is 15 residues long. Trimming at V came to 5 bases and at J to 1 base, leaving 6 bases not matched to a gene. Written as DNA, the CDR3 is TGTGCCAGCAGCGCCCGACAGGGGAGGAACACTGAAGCTTTCTTT. Its translation: CASSARQGRNTEAFF.

The V and J genes are TRBV7-6 and TRBJ2-7, with 9 bases that match TRBD2. V lost 1 base and J lost 6; bases outside the gene matches: 13. CDR3 length equals 17 residues. CDR1 and CDR2 from the germline V gene are SGHVS and FNYEAQ. The CDR3 is CASSLVVGIAGVGEQYF. In nucleotides, the CDR3 is TGTGCCAGCAGCTTAGTCGTCGGGATAGCGGGAGTCGGCGAGCAGTACTTC.

This clone appeared a single time. The chain couples TRBV19 to TRBJ2-5, with 11 bases that match TRBD1. The CDR3 consists of 17 residues. Germline lookup yields CDR1 LNHDA and CDR2 SQIVND (reference sequence). The junction had 8 bases not matched to a gene; V was cut back by 4 bases and J by 1 base. This chain's CDR3 is CASSTGQGAAIQETQYF. For the CDR3, the DNA is TGTGCCAGTAGTACCGGACAGGGGGCTGCCATCCAAGAGACCCAGTACTTC.

In DNA, the CDR3 is TGCGCCAGCAGCTTGACAGCAGGGGATGGCTACACCTTC. It codes for CASSLTAGDGYTF. The rearrangement links TRBV5-1 to TRBJ1-2; possibly TRBD1 for D (6 bases). V gave up 1 base and J gave up 6 bases, with 10 bases separating them. CDR3 size: 13 residues. Germline V lookup: CDR1 SGHRS, CDR2 YFSETQ. Supplemented by reference TRBV5-1 and TRBJ1-2, the full variable domain reads KAGVTQTPRYLIKTRGQQVTLSCSPISGHRSVSWYQQTPGQGLQFLFEYFSETQRNKGNFPGRFSGRQFSNSRSEMNVSTLELGDSALYLCASSLTAGDGYTFGSGTRLTVV.

The chain employs TRBV19 and TRBJ2-1; D may correspond to TRBD1 or TRBD2 (6 bases each). V was trimmed by 10 bases and J by 0 bases, leaving 16 bases between them. In germline, CDR1 is LNHDA, CDR2 SQIVND (reference sequence). The CDR3 runs 15 residues. CDR3 sequence reads: CATSLADSSYNEQFF. The CDR3 nucleotides read TGTGCCACCTCATTAGCGGACAGCTCCTACAATGAGCAGTTCTTC. The full variable domain, completed using reference TRBV19 and TRBJ2-1, is DGGITQSPKYLFRKEGQNVTLSCEQNLNHDAMYWYRQDPGQGLRLIYYSQIVNDFQKGDIAEGYSVSREKKESFPLTVTSAQKNPTAFYLCATSLADSSYNEQFFGPGTRLTVL.